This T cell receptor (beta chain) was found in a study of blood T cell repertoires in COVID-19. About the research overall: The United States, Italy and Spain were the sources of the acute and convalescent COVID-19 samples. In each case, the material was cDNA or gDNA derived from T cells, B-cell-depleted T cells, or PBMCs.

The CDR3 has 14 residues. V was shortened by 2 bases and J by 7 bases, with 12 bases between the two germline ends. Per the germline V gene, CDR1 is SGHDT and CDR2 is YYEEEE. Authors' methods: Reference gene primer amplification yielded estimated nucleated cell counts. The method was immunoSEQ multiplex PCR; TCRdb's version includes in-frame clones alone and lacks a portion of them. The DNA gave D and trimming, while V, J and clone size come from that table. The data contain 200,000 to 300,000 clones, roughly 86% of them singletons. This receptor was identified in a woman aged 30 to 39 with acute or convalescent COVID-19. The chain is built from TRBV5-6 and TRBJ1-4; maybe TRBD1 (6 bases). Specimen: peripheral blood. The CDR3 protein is CASSFRTAIEKLFF. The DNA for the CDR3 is TGTGCCAGCAGCTTCCGGACAGCGATTGAAAAACTGTTTTTT. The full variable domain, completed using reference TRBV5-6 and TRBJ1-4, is DAGVTQSPTHLIKTRGQQVTLRCSPKSGHDTVSWYQQALGQGPQFIFQYYEEEERQRGNFPDRFSGHQFPNYSSELNVNALLLGDSALYLCASSFRTAIEKLFFGSGTQLSVL.